Listed here are 17 T cell receptor beta chains from one sample, sequenced in a study of T cells in Graves' hyperthyroidism and ophthalmopathy. TCR beta CDR3 regions were amplified from RNA. TCR CDR3 regions were first amplified by RT-PCR with HTBI primers. Via MiXCR, TCRdb re-called the multiplex PCR reads, giving one row per CDR3 protein. The table has about 710,000 distinct CDR3 sequences, about a sixth seen once. Specimen: blood. Receptors were obtained from a man younger than 35 with Graves' hyperthyroidism.

This clonotype was observed a few times. The chain combines TRBV2 with TRBJ2-4, with D possibly being TRBD1 (5 bases). The CDR3 contains 16 residues. V was trimmed by 7 bases and J by 0 bases, leaving 16 bases between them. Germline assignment: CDR1 SNHLY and CDR2 FYNNEI. DNA for the CDR3: TGTGCCAGCACCCTCCTAACAGGTCTAGCCAAAAACATTCAGTACTTC. Amino acids: CASTLLTGLAKNIQYF.

This clonotype was detected a few times. The rearrangement links TRBV7-9 to TRBJ2-7; 14 nucleotides agree with TRBD2. Looked up from germline, CDR1 is SEHNR and CDR2 is FQNEAQ (reference sequence). The V gene end was trimmed by 7 bases and the J gene end by 6 bases; junction bases not matched to a gene: 8. The CDR3 has 15 amino acids. CDR3 amino acids: CASTPGLAGGGEQYF. DNA for the CDR3: TGTGCCAGCACCCCAGGACTAGCGGGAGGAGGCGAGCAGTACTTC.

CDR3 sequence: CASSVGIAGGAYEQYF. The CDR3 region has the DNA TGTGCCAGCAGCGTAGGAATAGCGGGGGGAGCCTACGAGCAGTACTTC. The chain combines TRBV9 with TRBJ2-7; 10 bases fit TRBD2. This CDR3 contains 16 residues. Unmatched junction bases numbered 5, after V lost 0 bases and J lost 2 bases. Looked up from germline, CDR1 is SGDLS and CDR2 is YYNGEE. Complete variable domain (other parts from reference TRBV9 and TRBJ2-7): DSGVTQTPKHLITATGQRVTLRCSPRSGDLSVYWYQQSLDQGLQFLIQYYNGEERAKGNILERFSAQQFPDLHSELNLSSLELGDSALYFCASSVGIAGGAYEQYFGPGTRLTVT.

This clonotype was counted at least ten times. V is TRBV3-1 and J is TRBJ2-1; perhaps TRBD1 as D (5 bases). Trimming pared 6 bases from V and 3 bases from J, leaving 9 bases between. CDR1 and CDR2 (germline): LGHDT, YNNKEL (reference sequence). The CDR3 length is 13 residues. CDR3: CASRYTGYNEQFF. CDR3 sequence (DNA): TGTGCCAGCAGATACACAGGCTACAATGAGCAGTTCTTC.

This clonotype was detected a few times. The chain is built from TRBV5-1 and TRBJ2-2; D not resolved. The CDR3 sequence is 15 residues long. Trimming pared 3 bases from V and 4 bases from J, leaving 13 bases between. Per the germline V gene, CDR1 is SGHRS and CDR2 is YFSETQ. CDR3 loop: CASSSGSLATGELFF. As DNA, the CDR3 is TGCGCCAGCAGCTCCGGGTCTCTCGCCACCGGGGAGCTGTTTTTT.

The chain uses TRBV5-6 and TRBJ1-2, with D perhaps TRBD1 (6 bases). The CDR3 is 14 amino acids. From germline, CDR1 is SGHDT and CDR2 YYEEEE. Trimming removed 4 bases from V and 2 bases from J, with 12 bases in between. CDR3 in amino acids: CASSRGGENYGYTF. In DNA, the CDR3 is TGTGCCAGCAGCCGAGGGGGGGAGAACTATGGCTACACCTTC.

This clonotype turned up a few times. The rearrangement joins TRBV5-8 to TRBJ2-5, with 15 bases matching TRBD2. The CDR3 totals 18 residues. The V and J ends lost 4 bases and 2 bases, in that order; junction bases with no gene match: 9. Germline V gene sequence: CDR1 SGHTS, CDR2 YDEGEE. CDR3: CASSVGLAGGGGQETQYF. In nucleotides, the CDR3 is TGTGCCAGCAGCGTGGGACTAGCGGGAGGAGGGGGACAAGAGACCCAGTACTTC.

J is TRBJ2-7 and V is TRBV28; TRBD1 agrees at 10 bases. Per the germline V gene, CDR1 is MDHEN and CDR2 is SYDVKM. CDR3 length: 16 amino acids. Germline trimming cut 1 base from V and 4 bases from J; bases unmatched to any gene: 7. CDR3 sequence (DNA): TGTGCCAGCAGTTTATACACGACAGGGGGCCCATACGAGCAGTACTTC. It encodes CASSLYTTGGPYEQYF.

This clonotype was seen a few times. In nucleotides, the CDR3 is TGTGCCAGCAGATCGGGGGGAGTAGCCAAAAACATTCAGTACTTC. This encodes CASRSGGVAKNIQYF. The chain recombines TRBV6-2 or TRBV6-3 with TRBJ2-4; 7 bases line up with TRBD2. Germline CDR1 reads MNHEY; CDR2 reads SVGEGT. With 6 bases clipped from V and 0 bases from J, the junction kept 5 bases outside the gene matches. The CDR3 sequence is 15 residues long.

The chain is built from TRBV30 and TRBJ2-7, with D unresolved. The V and J ends lost 8 bases and 3 bases respectively, with 11 bases between them. This CDR3 is 11 amino acids long. Germline CDR1 GTSNPN, CDR2 SVGIG (reference sequence). CDR3 sequence reads: CAGVRGYEQYF. The CDR3 nucleotides are TGTGCCGGGGTCCGAGGCTACGAGCAGTACTTC.

This clonotype was seen a handful of times. The V gene is TRBV20-1, the J gene TRBJ1-1; D is possibly TRBD1 (5 bases). CDR3 size: 14 residues. CDR1 is DFQATT and CDR2 is SNEGSKA in the germline V gene (reference sequence). Trimming cost V 7 bases and J 1 base, with 16 bases left between them. Here the CDR3 reads CSGARRGENTEAFF. The CDR3 nucleotides are TGCAGTGGAGCGCGGCGGGGGGAGAACACTGAAGCTTTCTTT.

The chain is built from TRBV4-3 and TRBJ2-7; no definite D call. Trimming shortened V by 4 bases and J by 0 bases, and 13 bases separated the two germline ends. The CDR3 runs 15 residues. Germline lookup yields CDR1 LGHNA and CDR2 YSLEER. The DNA for the CDR3 is TGCGCCAGCAGCCCCAAAGCGCAAAACTCCTACGAGCAGTACTTC. It is translated as CASSPKAQNSYEQYF.

At least ten counts were recorded for this clonotype. The chain combines TRBV2 with TRBJ1-1, with D maybe TRBD1 (5 bases). CDR1 SNHLY and CDR2 FYNNEI come from the germline V gene. V lost 2 bases to trimming and J lost 0 bases, with 10 bases between them. This CDR3 contains 15 residues. CDR3 coding DNA: TGTGCCAGCAGTGAAAACCAGGGACTGAACACTGAAGCTTTCTTT. It translates to CASSENQGLNTEAFF.

This clonotype was seen a handful of times. Relative to the germline gene, one junction end is altered; a read error may explain this. The chain is built from TRBV30 and TRBJ1-5; D ambiguous. Germline V gene sequence: CDR1 GTSNPN, CDR2 SVGIG (reference sequence). This CDR3 has 13 amino acids. CDR3 nucleotide sequence: TGTGCCTGGAGCCCTTTTAGCAGTCAGCCCCAGCATTTT. It codes for CAWSPFSSQPQHF.

The V gene is TRBV7-2, the J gene TRBJ2-7; D is unclear. The CDR3 has 15 amino acids. The germline CDR1 and CDR2 sequences are SGHTA and FQGNSA. The V gene lost 4 bases and the J gene lost 4 bases, with 17 bases spanning the gap. The CDR3 bases are TGTGCCAGCAGCTCCCTCGCTCTAGTTTGGTACGAGCAGTACTTC. Residues: CASSSLALVWYEQYF.

The rearrangement uses TRBV30 and TRBJ2-7; TRBD1 matches at 8 bases. Trimming removed 5 bases from V and 3 bases from J; junction bases left unmatched: 12. CDR3 length: 15 residues. Germline-derived CDR1 and CDR2 are GTSNPN and SVGIG (reference sequence). DNA for the CDR3: TGTGCCTGGGACGGAGTGGGACAGGATGTCTACGAGCAGTACTTC. The encoded protein is CAWDGVGQDVYEQYF.

Ten or more counts support this clonotype. The rearrangement joins TRBV2 to TRBJ2-7; tentatively, D is TRBD1 (6 bases). This CDR3 has 13 amino acids. V lost 6 bases and J 6 bases, leaving 15 bases between the germline ends. Germline V CDR1 and CDR2: SNHLY, FYNNEI. In DNA form, the CDR3 reads TGTGCCAGCAGGGAACAGGGTCTTAGCGAGCAGTACTTC. This gives the protein CASREQGLSEQYF.